The following is a T cell receptor (beta chain) sequence with its context. The sample belongs to a study of somatic mutations in cytotoxic T cells in rheumatoid arthritis. Sequencing used immunoSEQ multiplex PCR; TCRdb keeps in-frame clones, though not all of them. There are roughly 13,000 clones in the sample; 82% occur only once, and around 30% lies in the top ten. The sequenced sample was CD8+ T cells sorted from blood. The origin of this receptor is an adult with rheumatoid arthritis.

CDR3 nucleotides: TGTGCCAGCAGCTTAGCCGGCCCAGCCTACGAGCAGTACTTC. Its protein is CASSLAGPAYEQYF. The chain is built from TRBV7-9 and TRBJ2-7; no reliable D call. There are 14 residues in the CDR3. The ends were cut back, 0 bases at V and 2 bases at J, with 8 bases in the middle. Germline V gene data show CDR1 as SEHNR and CDR2 as FQNEAQ (reference sequence).